Below are 24 T cell receptor beta chains sequenced from a single sample in a study of T cells after yellow fever vaccination. Using its own MiXCR run on the 5' RACE reads, TCRdb lists one record per CDR3 protein. The sample lists about 400,000 distinct CDR3 sequences; 6.2% were seen once. The sequenced sample was PBMCs, obtained 5 days after the yellow fever booster vaccination. These receptors were collected from a man aged 25 to 45 who received the YFV17D yellow fever vaccine.

This clonotype was seen a handful of times. V usage is TRBV9 and J usage is TRBJ2-1; 13 positions match TRBD2. V dropped 0 bases and J dropped 6; count of bases not matched to a gene: 12. The CDR3 length is 19 residues. Germline-derived CDR1 and CDR2 are SGDLS and YYNGEE. The DNA for the CDR3 is TGTGCCAGCAGCGTAGGAGTACTAGCGGGAGGGGATGGCGTCAATGAGCAGTTCTTC. Its protein product is CASSVGVLAGGDGVNEQFF.

The genes are TRBV19 and TRBJ1-5; 7 bases match TRBD1. After removal of 5 bases from V and 4 bases from J, the junction contained 5 bases not matched to a gene. This CDR3 is built from 14 residues. From germline, CDR1 is LNHDA and CDR2 SQIVND (reference sequence). The CDR3 reads CASSLRTGNQPQHF. As DNA, the CDR3 is TGTGCCAGTAGTTTAAGGACAGGAAATCAGCCCCAGCATTTT. Supplemented by reference TRBV19 and TRBJ1-5, the full variable domain reads DGGITQSPKYLFRKEGQNVTLSCEQNLNHDAMYWYRQDPGQGLRLIYYSQIVNDFQKGDIAEGYSVSREKKESFPLTVTSAQKNPTAFYLCASSLRTGNQPQHFGDGTRLSIL.

The chain's CDR3 is CASSREGRKGGYTF. CDR3 nucleotides: TGTGCCAGCAGCCGTGAGGGGCGCAAGGGTGGCTACACCTTC. The J gene is TRBJ1-2, the V gene TRBV7-3; possible D gene TRBD1, 5 bases. The V end lost 5 bases, the J end lost 7 bases, and 17 bases lay between the germline ends. CDR3 size: 14 residues. The germline CDR1 and CDR2 sequences are SGHTA and FQGTGA.

This clonotype was observed a handful of times. This chain uses TRBV6-1 with TRBJ1-2; possible D gene TRBD1, 5 bases. Trimming pared 11 bases from V and 2 bases from J, leaving 18 bases between. CDR1 is MNHNS and CDR2 is SASEGT in the germline V gene. The CDR3 runs to 14 residues. The CDR3 nucleotides are TGTGCCCTGAGCCAGGGAGGAGGGAACTATGGCTACACCTTC. Its protein is CALSQGGGNYGYTF.

The chain combines TRBV7-8 with TRBJ2-4; no reliable D call. Germline CDR1 is SGHVS and CDR2 is FQNEAQ. This CDR3 has 14 amino acids. The V gene lost 0 bases and the J gene lost 2 bases, with 5 bases spanning the gap. Here the CDR3 reads CASSLADTKNIQYF. DNA of the CDR3: TGTGCCAGCAGCTTAGCCGACACCAAAAACATTCAGTACTTC.

The chain carries TRBV15 and TRBJ2-1; no clear D gene. This CDR3 spans 13 amino acids. Germline CDR1 reads LNHNV; CDR2 reads YYDKDF (reference sequence). Trimming pared 1 base from V and 8 bases from J, leaving 9 bases between. Here the CDR3 DNA reads TGTGCCACCAGCAGAGCTCGGGCCTATGAGCAGTTCTTC. It specifies CATSRARAYEQFF. The full variable domain, in which reference TRBV15 and TRBJ2-1 provide the parts outside the CDR3, is DAMVIQNPRYQVTQFGKPVTLSCSQTLNHNVMYWYQQKSSQAPKLLFHYYDKDFNNEADTPDNFQSRRPNTSFCFLDIRSPGLGDTAMYLCATSRARAYEQFFGPGTRLTVL.

At least ten counts were recorded for this clonotype. The chain joins TRBV7-2 to TRBJ2-5, with 7 bases matching TRBD2. The CDR3 loop spans 13 amino acids. Looked up from germline, CDR1 is SGHTA and CDR2 is FQGNSA. The V gene end was trimmed by 5 bases and the J gene end by 3 bases; junction bases not matched to a gene: 3. CDR3 sequence (DNA): TGTGCCAGCAGCCGGGGGAGGGAAGAGACCCAGTACTTC. It translates to CASSRGREETQYF.

There are many counts of this clonotype. The chain is built from TRBV6-1 and TRBJ1-5, with D maybe TRBD1 (5 bases). V was pared by 6 bases and J by 0 bases, with 18 bases between. Looked up from germline, CDR1 is MNHNS and CDR2 is SASEGT. The CDR3 has 17 residues. The CDR3 spells CASSPGAKGFSNQPQHF. CDR3 bases: TGTGCCAGCAGCCCCGGGGCGAAGGGATTTAGCAATCAGCCCCAGCATTTT.

This clonotype appeared many times. The chain employs TRBV5-5 and TRBJ1-5; D is unresolved. The CDR3 contains 15 residues. The V and J ends lost 0 bases and 7 bases respectively, with 14 bases between them. CDR1 is SGHKS and CDR2 is YYEKEE in the germline V gene (reference sequence). The CDR3 bases are TGTGCCAGCAGCTTGGAAGTGGGGTTAGACCAGCCCCAGCATTTT. Translation: CASSLEVGLDQPQHF.

Many counts were recorded for this clonotype. The chain uses TRBV6-1 and TRBJ1-2, with D possibly being TRBD1 (6 bases). Germline V CDR1 and CDR2: MNHNS, SASEGT. This CDR3 is built from 15 residues. V lost 6 bases to trimming and J lost 5 bases, with 19 bases between them. The CDR3 reads CASRPGQPGRYGYTF. CDR3 DNA: TGTGCCAGCAGGCCAGGACAGCCCGGGCGGTATGGCTACACCTTC.

This clonotype showed up just a few times. Compared with germline, one end of the junction differs, possibly owing to a read error. The genes are TRBV20-1 and TRBJ2-2, with D hard to call. CDR1 and CDR2 from the germline V gene are DFQATT and SNEGSKA (reference sequence). The CDR3 covers 16 residues. As DNA, the CDR3 is TGCTGTGCTAGAGATCTCAGACAAGTGAACACCGGGGAGCTGTTTTTT. Its protein product is CCARDLRQVNTGELFF.

This clonotype was observed many times. CDR3 region: CASSSPGRETQYF. CDR3 nucleotides: TGTGCCAGCAGTTCTCCAGGCAGGGAGACCCAGTACTTC. The genes are TRBV12-3 or TRBV12-4 and TRBJ2-5; no clear D. This CDR3 is 13 amino acids long. Trimming removed 4 bases from V and 5 bases from J, with 11 bases in between.

The rearrangement links TRBV11-1 to TRBJ1-1; 11 bases align to TRBD1. Per the germline V gene, CDR1 is SGHAT and CDR2 is FQDESV (reference sequence). V was clipped by 3 bases and J by 6 bases; unmatched bases: 6. The CDR3 length is 15 residues. Here the CDR3 reads CASSFGDRGVAEAFF. The CDR3 DNA is TGTGCCAGCAGCTTTGGGGACAGGGGGGTGGCTGAAGCTTTCTTT.

This clonotype was picked up many times. The chain combines TRBV7-2 with TRBJ2-3, with TRBD2 matching over 8 bases. V lost 4 bases to trimming and J lost 4 bases; unmatched junction nucleotides: 7. The CDR3 totals 15 residues. Germline V CDR1 and CDR2: SGHTA, FQGNSA. CDR3 residues: CASSSQAGGADTQYF. The CDR3 region has the DNA TGTGCCAGCAGCTCACAGGCGGGAGGAGCAGATACGCAGTATTTT.

This clonotype was picked up a small number of times. The chain employs TRBV19 and TRBJ2-6, with unresolved D. Trimming removed 8 bases from V and 1 base from J, with 9 bases in between. CDR3 length equals 14 residues. CDR1 LNHDA and CDR2 SQIVND come from the germline V gene (reference sequence). The CDR3, as DNA: TGTGCCAGTGTCTCGTGGTCTGGGGCCAACGTCCTGACTTTC. This gives the protein CASVSWSGANVLTF. The variable domain in full, completed from reference TRBV19 and TRBJ2-6, reads DGGITQSPKYLFRKEGQNVTLSCEQNLNHDAMYWYRQDPGQGLRLIYYSQIVNDFQKGDIAEGYSVSREKKESFPLTVTSAQKNPTAFYLCASVSWSGANVLTFGAGSRLTVL.

V usage is TRBV14 and J usage is TRBJ2-1; tentative D call: TRBD2 (5 bases). The CDR3 spans 14 residues. CDR1 and CDR2 (germline): SGHDN, FVKESK. The V end was cut by 3 bases, the J end by 6 bases, with 12 bases between. The CDR3 loop is CASSHLTKRNEQFF. In DNA form, the CDR3 reads TGTGCCAGCAGCCATTTGACTAAACGCAATGAGCAGTTCTTC. Full variable domain (missing parts from reference TRBV14 and TRBJ2-1): EAGVTQFPSHSVIEKGQTVTLRCDPISGHDNLYWYRRVMGKEIKFLLHFVKESKQDESGMPNNRFLAERTGGTYSTLKVQPAELEDSGVYFCASSHLTKRNEQFFGPGTRLTVL.

The chain joins TRBV9 to TRBJ2-1, with 8 bases lining up with TRBD1. The CDR3 covers 15 residues. The V gene end was trimmed by 3 bases and the J gene end by 7 bases; junction bases not matched to a gene: 9. Germline V lookup: CDR1 SGDLS, CDR2 YYNGEE. The CDR3 sequence: CASSERTGPLNEQFF. As DNA, the CDR3 is TGTGCCAGCAGCGAACGGACAGGGCCCCTAAATGAGCAGTTCTTC.

The chain recombines TRBV3-1 with TRBJ2-2; possibly TRBD2 for D (5 bases). Germline V gene data show CDR1 as LGHDT and CDR2 as YNNKEL (reference sequence). Trimming removed 1 base from V and 3 bases from J, with 9 bases in between. CDR3 size: 15 residues. The CDR3 protein is CASSQGLSDTGELFF. In DNA, the CDR3 is TGTGCCAGCAGCCAAGGACTATCGGACACCGGGGAGCTGTTTTTT. Drawing the rest from reference TRBV3-1 and TRBJ2-2, the complete variable domain is DTAVSQTPKYLVTQMGNDKSIKCEQNLGHDTMYWYKQDSKKFLKIMFSYNNKELIINETVPNRFSPKSPDKAHLNLHINSLELGDSAVYFCASSQGLSDTGELFFGEGSRLTVL.

The V call is TRBV10-3, the J call TRBJ2-2; D is unclear. CDR3 length: 16 amino acids. CDR1 and CDR2 from the germline V gene are ENHRY and SYGVKD. V was shortened by 3 bases and J by 5 bases, with 16 bases between the two germline ends. CDR3 coding DNA: TGTGCCATCAGTGAAGATCCTAGGGCGCGGACCGGGGAGCTGTTTTTT. Translating it yields CAISEDPRARTGELFF.

This rearrangement joins TRBV20-1 to TRBJ2-5; 7 nucleotides match TRBD2. Unmatched junction bases numbered 6, after V lost 4 bases and J lost 1 base. CDR1 and CDR2 (germline): DFQATT, SNEGSKA (reference sequence). The CDR3 contains 14 residues. CDR3 nucleotides: TGCAGTGCTACTTGGAGCGGGACCCAAGAGACCCAGTACTTC. It specifies CSATWSGTQETQYF.

This chain joins TRBV5-4 and TRBJ2-5, with D unresolved. The germline CDR1 and CDR2 sequences are SGHNT and YYREEE (reference sequence). CDR3 size: 14 residues. Trimming removed 0 bases from V and 5 bases from J, with 11 bases in between. DNA for the CDR3: TGTGCCAGCAGCTTGGGTGCCAGCCGGGAGACCCAGTACTTC. It yields the protein CASSLGASRETQYF.

In its sample, this clonotype was seen a few times. V is TRBV5-1 and J is TRBJ2-5, with D maybe TRBD2 (6 bases). The CDR3 runs to 16 residues. Germline V gene lookup returns CDR1 SGHRS and CDR2 YFSETQ. V lost 4 bases to trimming and J lost 1 base, with 17 bases between them. CDR3 nucleotides: TGCGCCAGCAGCCCCGACGGCTTGGGAGGCCAAGAGACCCAGTACTTC. Protein sequence: CASSPDGLGGQETQYF.

The rearrangement joins TRBV7-8 to TRBJ2-5, with D perhaps matching TRBD1 (6 bases). The ends were cut back, 6 bases at V and 4 bases at J, with 12 bases in the middle. CDR1 and CDR2 from the germline V gene are SGHVS and FQNEAQ. The CDR3 has 13 residues. The CDR3 DNA reads TGTGCCAGCAGGGACAGTTTAGGAGAGACCCAGTACTTC. Its protein is CASRDSLGETQYF.

This clonotype was observed a handful of times. The rearrangement uses TRBV20-1 and TRBJ2-1; TRBD2 agrees at 9 bases. Germline loops: CDR1 DFQATT, CDR2 SNEGSKA (reference sequence). Losses at the gene ends were 6 bases for V and 4 bases for J; bases not matched to a gene: 16. The CDR3 spans 17 residues. The CDR3 protein is CSAPPAGGGSGYNEQFF. Written as DNA, the CDR3 is TGCAGTGCCCCCCCAGCGGGAGGAGGATCGGGATACAATGAGCAGTTCTTC.